The clone carrying this TCR beta chain appeared a few times. This entry comes from a study of blood T cells in healthy people across ages. Background on the study: When template switching was applied, about one barcoded beta molecule was captured per two T cells.

Sample-barcoded 5' priming and a J-beta primer mix drove a second PCR of roughly 7 to 11 cycles. From the 5' RACE reads, TCRdb called clonotypes with MiXCR, one entry per CDR3 protein. This sample has roughly 2 million distinct CDR3 sequences, with around 50% found just once. Sequences were obtained from blood. The origin of this receptor is a woman aged 40-49 years in good health.

The CDR3 loop is CASSYVGARSDTQYF. CDR3 coding DNA: TGTGCCAGCAGCTACGTGGGTGCCAGGTCTGATACGCAGTATTTT. The chain links TRBV6-2 or TRBV6-3 to TRBJ2-3; no firm D call. V lost 6 bases, J lost 6 bases, and 19 bases lay in between. CDR1 is MNHEY, CDR2 SVGEGT, per germline. The CDR3 covers 15 residues.